This T cell receptor beta chain was obtained from a study of blood T cell repertoires in COVID-19. Turning to the study itself: Whether acute or convalescent, the COVID-19 samples came from the United States, Italy and Spain.

TCRdb keeps only in-frame clones here, not all; method: immunoSEQ multiplex PCR. The sample comprises about 55,000 clones, approximately 82% of which are singletons, and roughly 5.9% rests with the top ten. Germline V CDR1 and CDR2: ENHRY, SYGVKD. V dropped 8 bases and J dropped 0 bases, with 13 bases sitting between them. This CDR3 contains 14 residues. Material: peripheral blood. The sequence derives from a human donor in a cohort sampled during active or convalescent COVID-19. The chain is built from TRBV10-3 and TRBJ1-1, with unresolved D. This CDR3 reads CAIASQSMNTEAFF. CDR3 sequence (DNA): TGTGCCATCGCCTCGCAGTCAATGAACACTGAAGCTTTCTTT.